The present entry profiles one T cell receptor (beta chain) with its context. The antigen is not known. These data originate in a study of breast tumors, draining lymph nodes, adjacent tissues. Notes on the study in general: Tumor TCR diversity was below lymph nodes but above nontumor tissue. The lymph node origin of tumor T cells was framed as consistent with a hypothesis, not demonstrated. Tumor and nontumor repertoires were significantly more similar in luminal-like than in basal-like breast cancer.

TCRdb used MiXCR to reprocess the multiplex PCR reads, holding one entry per CDR3 protein. The sample records 20,000 to 25,000 distinct CDR3 sequences, about 30% being singletons. The V end lost 6 bases, the J end lost 8 bases, and 20 bases lay between the germline ends. The germline V gene encodes CDR1 SGHAT and CDR2 FQNNGV. The CDR3 loop spans 14 amino acids. Material for sequencing was breast tumor tissue. This TCR came from a female donor with breast cancer. Some clones in this sample may be carry-over from other donors' samples. The rearrangement joins TRBV11-2 to TRBJ2-7; D call uncertain. The CDR3 loop reads CASSSGPDSGKQYF. The CDR3 DNA reads as TGTGCCAGCAGTTCAGGACCAGACTCTGGCAAGCAGTACTTC.